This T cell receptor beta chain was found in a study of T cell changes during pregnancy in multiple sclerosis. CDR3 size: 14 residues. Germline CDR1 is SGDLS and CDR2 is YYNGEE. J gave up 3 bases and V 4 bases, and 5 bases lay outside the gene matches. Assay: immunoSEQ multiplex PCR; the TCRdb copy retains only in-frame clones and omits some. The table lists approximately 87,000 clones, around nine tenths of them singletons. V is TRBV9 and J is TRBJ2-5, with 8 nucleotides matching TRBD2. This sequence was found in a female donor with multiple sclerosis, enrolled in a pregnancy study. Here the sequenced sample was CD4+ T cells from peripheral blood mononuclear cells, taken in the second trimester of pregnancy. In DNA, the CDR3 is TGTGCCAGCAGCCCCCGGACTAGCAAAGAGACCCAGTACTTC. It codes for CASSPRTSKETQYF.